One sample yielded the 8 T cell receptor beta chains listed below, sequenced in a study of blood T cell repertoires in COVID-19. Only in-frame clones appear in the TCRdb table, and some are missing; sequencing was by immunoSEQ multiplex PCR. The top ten clones hold 6.9% of a sample with roughly 160,000 clones, over 75% of them seen once. The specimen was peripheral blood. These receptors all stem from a man at least 80 years old with COVID-19, enrolled during active disease.

The DNA for the CDR3 is TGTGCCAGTAGTATGACAGGGGTATACAATGAGCAGTTCTTC. This translates into CASSMTGVYNEQFF. This chain uses TRBV19 with TRBJ2-1; 8 bases map to TRBD1. The junction had 2 bases not matched to a gene; V was cut back by 3 bases and J by 4 bases. This CDR3 is 14 amino acids long. CDR1 is LNHDA and CDR2 is SQIVND in the germline V gene (reference sequence).

The chain couples TRBV7-2 to TRBJ2-1, with D possibly matching TRBD2 (5 bases). CDR3 size: 15 residues. V was trimmed by 5 bases and J by 8 bases, leaving 19 bases between them. Germline CDR1 and CDR2: SGHTA and FQGNSA. In DNA, the CDR3 is TGTGCCAGCAGCCTCCAGGCAGGACTCAAGGATGAGCAGTTCTTC. Amino acid sequence: CASSLQAGLKDEQFF.

This sequence joins TRBV5-1 and TRBJ2-5; the D gene is possibly TRBD2 (6 bases). CDR1 and CDR2 (germline): SGHRS, YFSETQ. Deletions cut 7 bases from V and 3 bases from J, with 19 bases between. This CDR3 region has 15 residues. As DNA, the CDR3 is TGCGCCAGCGGTCGCCAATTAGCGGTTGAAGAGACCCAGTACTTC. Translation: CASGRQLAVEETQYF.

The chain links TRBV7-2 to TRBJ1-5; no firm D call. Germline values: CDR1 SGHTA, CDR2 FQGNSA. The V gene lost 5 bases and the J gene lost 0 bases, with 11 bases spanning the gap. The CDR3 sequence is 15 residues long. Here the CDR3 DNA reads TGTGCCAGCAGCCTCTCGGGTGGTAGCAATCAGCCCCAGCATTTT. This encodes CASSLSGGSNQPQHF.

In nucleotides, the CDR3 is TGTGCCAGCAAACGGGGGACAGTCAATCAGCCCCAGCATTTT. This codes for CASKRGTVNQPQHF. The V call is TRBV6-6, the J call TRBJ1-5; 7 bases are a match to TRBD1. Per the germline V gene, CDR1 is MNHNY and CDR2 is SVGAGI (reference sequence). V was clipped by 7 bases and J by 3 bases; unmatched bases: 6. This CDR3 region has 14 residues.

The genes are TRBV14 and TRBJ1-4, with 7 bases fitting TRBD1. The CDR3 length is 14 residues. Germline CDR1 reads SGHDN; CDR2 reads FVKESK. With V trimmed by 4 bases and J by 2 bases, 1 base remained unmatched. The CDR3 sequence: CASSPTGTNEKLFF. The CDR3 nucleotides are TGTGCCAGCAGCCCGACAGGGACTAATGAAAAACTGTTTTTT.

V is TRBV19 and J is TRBJ1-6, with 7 bases identical to TRBD1. This CDR3 has 14 amino acids. CDR1 LNHDA and CDR2 SQIVND come from the germline V gene (reference sequence). J lost 1 base, V lost 9 bases, and 3 bases had no gene match. CDR3 DNA: TGTGCCAGCCACAGGGGTTCCTATAATTCACCCCTCCACTTT. Translation gives CASHRGSYNSPLHF.

This clone was seen a few times. The chain links TRBV5-1 to TRBJ1-6, with D maybe TRBD1 (5 bases). This CDR3 contains 15 residues. The germline gives CDR1 SGHRS, CDR2 YFSETQ. V was pared by 6 bases and J by 5 bases, with 15 bases between. The DNA for the CDR3 is TGCGCCAGCACGACCTTCGGGGGGAATAATTCACCCCTCCACTTT. Translated, it gives CASTTFGGNNSPLHF.